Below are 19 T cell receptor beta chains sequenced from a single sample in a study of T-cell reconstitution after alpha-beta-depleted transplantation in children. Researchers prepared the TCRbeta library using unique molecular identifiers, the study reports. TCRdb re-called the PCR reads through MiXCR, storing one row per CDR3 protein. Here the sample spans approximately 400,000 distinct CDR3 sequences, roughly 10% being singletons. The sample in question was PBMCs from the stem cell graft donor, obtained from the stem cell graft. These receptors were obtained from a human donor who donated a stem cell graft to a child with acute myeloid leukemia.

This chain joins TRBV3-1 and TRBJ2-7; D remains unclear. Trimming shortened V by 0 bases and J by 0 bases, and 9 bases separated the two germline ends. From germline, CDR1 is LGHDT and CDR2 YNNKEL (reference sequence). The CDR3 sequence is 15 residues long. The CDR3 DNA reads TGTGCCAGCAGCCAAGAGTGCTACAGCTCCTACGAGCAGTACGTC. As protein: CASSQECYSSYEQYV.

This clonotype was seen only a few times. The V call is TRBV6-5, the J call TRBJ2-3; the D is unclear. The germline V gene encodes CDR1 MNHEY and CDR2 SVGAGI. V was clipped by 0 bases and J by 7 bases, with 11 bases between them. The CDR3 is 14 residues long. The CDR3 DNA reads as TGTGCCAGCAGTTACTCAAGTCCCACCAATACGCAGTATTTT. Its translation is CASSYSSPTNTQYF.

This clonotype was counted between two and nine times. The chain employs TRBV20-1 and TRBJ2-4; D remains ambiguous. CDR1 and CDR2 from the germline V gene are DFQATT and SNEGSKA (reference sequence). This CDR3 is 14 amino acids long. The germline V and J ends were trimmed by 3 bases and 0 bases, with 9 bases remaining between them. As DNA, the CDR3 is TGCAGTGCTAGGACACGGCTAGCCAAAAACATTCAGTACTTC. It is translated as CSARTRLAKNIQYF.

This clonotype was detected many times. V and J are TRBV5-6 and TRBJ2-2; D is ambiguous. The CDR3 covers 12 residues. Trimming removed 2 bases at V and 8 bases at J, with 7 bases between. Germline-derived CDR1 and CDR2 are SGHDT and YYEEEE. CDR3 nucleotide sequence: TGTGCCAGCAGCTTTGGTTTGGGGGAGCTGTTTTTT. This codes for CASSFGLGELFF.

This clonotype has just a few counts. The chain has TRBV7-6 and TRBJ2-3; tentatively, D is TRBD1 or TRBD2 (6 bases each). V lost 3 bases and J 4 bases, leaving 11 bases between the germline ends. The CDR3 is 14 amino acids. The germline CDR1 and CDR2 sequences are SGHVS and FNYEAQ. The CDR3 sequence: CASSFGGGPDTQYF. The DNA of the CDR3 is TGTGCCAGCAGCTTCGGTGGGGGGCCAGATACGCAGTATTTT. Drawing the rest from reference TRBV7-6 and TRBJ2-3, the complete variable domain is GAGVSQSPRYKVTKRGQDVALRCDPISGHVSLYWYRQALGQGPEFLTYFNYEAQQDKSGLPNDRFSAERPEGSISTLTIQRTEQRDSAMYRCASSFGGGPDTQYFGPGTRLTVL.

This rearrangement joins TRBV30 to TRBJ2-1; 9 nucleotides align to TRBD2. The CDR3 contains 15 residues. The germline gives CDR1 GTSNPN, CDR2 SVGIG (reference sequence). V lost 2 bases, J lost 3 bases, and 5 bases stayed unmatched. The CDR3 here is CAWSTGAGGYNEQFF. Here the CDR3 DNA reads TGTGCCTGGAGTACTGGAGCGGGGGGCTACAATGAGCAGTTCTTC.

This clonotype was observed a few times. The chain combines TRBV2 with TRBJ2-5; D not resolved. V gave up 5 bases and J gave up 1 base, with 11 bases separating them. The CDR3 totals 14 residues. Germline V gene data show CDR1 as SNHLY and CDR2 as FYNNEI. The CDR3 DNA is TGTGCCAGCAGTACTACAAATTTCCAAGAGACCCAGTACTTC. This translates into CASSTTNFQETQYF.

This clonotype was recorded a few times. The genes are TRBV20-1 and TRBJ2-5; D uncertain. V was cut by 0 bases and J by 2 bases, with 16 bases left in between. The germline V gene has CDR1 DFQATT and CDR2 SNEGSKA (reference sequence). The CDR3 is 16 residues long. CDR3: CSARDTLRNFQETQYF. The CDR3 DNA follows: TGCAGTGCTAGAGATACCCTGAGGAACTTTCAAGAGACCCAGTACTTC.

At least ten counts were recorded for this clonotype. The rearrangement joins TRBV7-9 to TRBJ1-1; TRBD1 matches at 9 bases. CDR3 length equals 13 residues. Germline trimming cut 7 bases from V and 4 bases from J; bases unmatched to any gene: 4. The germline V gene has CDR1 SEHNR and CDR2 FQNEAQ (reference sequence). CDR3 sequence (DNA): TGTGCCAGCACCACGACAGGGGGCACTGAAGCTTTCTTT. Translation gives CASTTTGGTEAFF. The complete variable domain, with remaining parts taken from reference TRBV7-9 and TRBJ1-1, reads DTGVSQNPRHKITKRGQNVTFRCDPISEHNRLYWYRQTLGQGPEFLTYFQNEAQLEKSRLLSDRFSAERPKGSFSTLEIQRTEQGDSAMYLCASTTTGGTEAFFGQGTRLTVV.

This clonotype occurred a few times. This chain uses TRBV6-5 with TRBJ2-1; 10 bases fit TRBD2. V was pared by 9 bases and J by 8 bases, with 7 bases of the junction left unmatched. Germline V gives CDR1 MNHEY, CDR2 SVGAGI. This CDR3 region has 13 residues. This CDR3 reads CASSWTSGYEQFF. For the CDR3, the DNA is TGTGCCAGTTCTTGGACTAGCGGTTATGAGCAGTTCTTC.

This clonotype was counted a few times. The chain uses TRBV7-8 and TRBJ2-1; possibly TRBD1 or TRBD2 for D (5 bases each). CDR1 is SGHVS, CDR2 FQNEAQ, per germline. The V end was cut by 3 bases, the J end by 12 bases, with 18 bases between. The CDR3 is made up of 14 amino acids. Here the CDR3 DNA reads TGTGCCAGCAGCTTCCACCGGGACGCCAAGGTGCAGTTCTTC. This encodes CASSFHRDAKVQFF.

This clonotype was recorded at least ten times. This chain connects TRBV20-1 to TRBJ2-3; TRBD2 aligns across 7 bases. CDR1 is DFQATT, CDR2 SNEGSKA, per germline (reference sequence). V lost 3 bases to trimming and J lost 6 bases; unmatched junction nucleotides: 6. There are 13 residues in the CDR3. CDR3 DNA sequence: TGCAGTGCTAGTGGCGGGAGCTCGGATACGCAGTATTTT. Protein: CSASGGSSDTQYF.

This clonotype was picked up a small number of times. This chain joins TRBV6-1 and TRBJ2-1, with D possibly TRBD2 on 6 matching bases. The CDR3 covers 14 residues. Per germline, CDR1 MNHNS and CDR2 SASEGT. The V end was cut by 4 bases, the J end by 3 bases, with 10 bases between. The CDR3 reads CASSVWRGYNEQFF. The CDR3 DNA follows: TGTGCCAGCAGTGTTTGGAGGGGCTACAATGAGCAGTTCTTC.

The CDR3 nucleotides are TGTGCCACCAGTGATCGCCCTAAGGACAGTCCGGACACCAAGACCTACGAGCAGTACTTC. This codes for CATSDRPKDSPDTKTYEQYF. The rearrangement links TRBV24-1 to TRBJ2-7; tentative D call: TRBD1 (6 bases). The CDR3 runs 20 residues. The germline CDR1 and CDR2 sequences are KGHDR and SFDVKD. Trimming took 3 bases from V and 2 from J, leaving 28 bases between them.

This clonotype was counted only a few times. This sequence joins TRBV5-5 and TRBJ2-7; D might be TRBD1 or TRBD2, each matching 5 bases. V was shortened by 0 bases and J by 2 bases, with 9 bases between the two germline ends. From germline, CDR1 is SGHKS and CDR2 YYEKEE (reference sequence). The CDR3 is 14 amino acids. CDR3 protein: CASSLVGRAYEQYF. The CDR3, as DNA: TGTGCCAGCAGCTTGGTGGGGCGGGCCTACGAGCAGTACTTC.

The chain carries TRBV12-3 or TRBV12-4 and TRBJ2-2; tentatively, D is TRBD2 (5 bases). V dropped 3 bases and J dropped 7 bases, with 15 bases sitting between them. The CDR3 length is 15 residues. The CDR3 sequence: CASSFSLGLSGELFF. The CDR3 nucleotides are TGTGCCAGCAGTTTCAGCCTTGGACTCAGCGGGGAGCTGTTTTTT.

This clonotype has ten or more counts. CDR3 sequence reads: CASSLVGEGEQFF. CDR3 sequence (DNA): TGTGCCAGCAGCTTAGTTGGGGAGGGTGAGCAGTTCTTC. This chain links TRBV7-2 with TRBJ2-1; 7 nucleotides match TRBD2. Looked up from germline, CDR1 is SGHTA and CDR2 is FQGNSA. The V gene end was trimmed by 1 base and the J gene end by 9 bases; junction bases not matched to a gene: 3. This CDR3 is 13 amino acids long.

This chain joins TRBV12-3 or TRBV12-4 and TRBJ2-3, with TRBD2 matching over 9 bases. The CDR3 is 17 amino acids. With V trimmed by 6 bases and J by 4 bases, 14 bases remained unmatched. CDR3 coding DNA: TGTGCCAGCAGCAGGACAGTTGGGACTAGCTTCGCAGATACGCAGTATTTT. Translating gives CASSRTVGTSFADTQYF.

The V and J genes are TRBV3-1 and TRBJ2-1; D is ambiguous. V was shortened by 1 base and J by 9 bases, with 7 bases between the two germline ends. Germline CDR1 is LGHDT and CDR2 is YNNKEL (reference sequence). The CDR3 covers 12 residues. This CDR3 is CASSQGNVEQFF. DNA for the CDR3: TGTGCCAGCAGCCAAGGGAATGTTGAGCAGTTCTTC.